The clone carrying this T cell receptor (beta chain) was detected many times. Its specificity is not known. Using RNA transcripts as the source, TCR beta CDR3 regions were amplified. HTBI primers were the set used in a first-round RT-PCR of the TCR CDR3. TCRdb used MiXCR to reprocess the multiplex PCR reads, holding one entry per CDR3 protein. The sample yields just under 750,000 distinct CDR3 sequences, about 35% seen once. This CDR3 spans 13 amino acids. CDR1 and CDR2 from the germline V gene are MNHEY and SVGEGT. The V gene lost 5 bases and the J gene lost 1 base, with 8 bases spanning the gap. The data belong to a study of T cells in Graves' hyperthyroidism and ophthalmopathy. The study, taken as a whole, reports: Appearing also in blood were most of the thyroid clonotypes expanded above 0.001.

Stable disease denoted Graves' hyperthyroidism without ophthalmopathy progression within 18 months. The receptor was derived from a woman in her thirties or forties with Graves' hyperthyroidism. The rearrangement uses TRBV6-2 or TRBV6-3 and TRBJ1-1; D ambiguous. The specimen sequenced was blood. In DNA form, the CDR3 reads TGTGCCAGCAGTCGCCCGACGAACACTGAAGCTTTCTTT. Residues: CASSRPTNTEAFF.